This record looks at one T cell receptor (beta chain) sequence and its context. Its antigen remains unknown. RNA transcripts provided the source from which TCR beta CDR3 regions were amplified. The HTBI primer set served for first-round RT-PCR of the TCR CDR3. TCRdb reanalysed the multiplex PCR reads using MiXCR and keeps one entry per CDR3 protein. The data show hundreds of thousands of distinct CDR3 sequences, 14% seen once. This specimen comes from a study of T cells in Graves' hyperthyroidism and ophthalmopathy. For the diagnoses, clinical symptoms, serum thyroxine and TRAb, thyroid ultrasound and orbital computed tomography were used. V was trimmed by 3 bases and J by 0 bases, leaving 6 bases between them. The germline V gene has CDR1 ENHRY and CDR2 SYGVKD. The CDR3 is 13 amino acids. Findings and caveats of the study: Blood held most thyroid clonotypes expanded above 0.001 frequency. The model predicted ophthalmopathy a median roughly 6.3 months before onset.

The sample consisted of blood. The J gene is TRBJ2-7, the V gene TRBV10-3; D not certain. This TCR derives from a woman aged 18-30 years with Graves' hyperthyroidism. CDR3 bases: TGTGCCATCAGTGAAGGCCTCTCCTACGAGCAGTACTTC. This translates into CAISEGLSYEQYF.